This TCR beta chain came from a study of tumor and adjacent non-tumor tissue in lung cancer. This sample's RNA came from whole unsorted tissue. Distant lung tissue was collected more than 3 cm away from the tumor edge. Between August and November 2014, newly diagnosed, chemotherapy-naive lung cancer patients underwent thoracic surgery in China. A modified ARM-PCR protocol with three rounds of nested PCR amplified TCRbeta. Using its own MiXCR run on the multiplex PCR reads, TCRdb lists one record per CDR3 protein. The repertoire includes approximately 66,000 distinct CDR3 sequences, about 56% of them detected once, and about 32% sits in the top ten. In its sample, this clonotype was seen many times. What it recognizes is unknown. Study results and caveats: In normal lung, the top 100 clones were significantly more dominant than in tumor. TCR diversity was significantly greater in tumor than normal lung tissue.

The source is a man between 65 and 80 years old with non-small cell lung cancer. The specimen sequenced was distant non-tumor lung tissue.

DNA of the CDR3: TGTGCCAGCACCAAAACCGGGACAGGGTCCAATGAGCAGTTCTTC. Protein: CASTKTGTGSNEQFF. The J gene is TRBJ2-1, the V gene TRBV6-5, with 9 bases aligning to TRBD1. Germline values: CDR1 MNHEY, CDR2 SVGAGI. Trimming cost V 7 bases and J 6 bases; bases outside gene matches: 10. This CDR3 comprises 15 residues.